These 3 T cell receptor beta chains originate from one sample sequenced in a study of cytomegalovirus exposure and HLA in healthy donors. Use of 60 Vbeta and 13 Jbeta primers characterized the PCR. Assay used: immunoSEQ multiplex PCR; TCRdb lists only in-frame clones, some missing. The listing contains some 150,000 clones. What was sequenced was PBMCs. These receptors were obtained from a woman aged 18-30 years in good health and CMV-seropositive.

The chain couples TRBV14 to TRBJ1-2; 7 bases agree with TRBD1. Germline CDR1 reads SGHDN; CDR2 reads FVKESK. The CDR3 contains 16 residues. Trimming cost V 4 bases and J 4 bases; bases outside gene matches: 12. Here the CDR3 DNA reads TGTGCCAGCAGCCGGGTGACAGGGAGGCACCCCTATGGCTACACCTTC. Amino acid sequence: CASSRVTGRHPYGYTF.

The gene calls are TRBV6-6 and TRBJ1-5; no firm D call. V was pared by 6 bases and J by 5 bases, with 8 bases between. The CDR3 totals 12 residues. Per the germline V gene, CDR1 is MNHNY and CDR2 is SVGAGI (reference sequence). CDR3 protein: CASRIGDQPQHF. The CDR3 coding sequence is TGTGCCAGCAGGATCGGGGATCAGCCCCAGCATTTT.

The V gene is TRBV25-1, the J gene TRBJ2-1, with no clear D. The CDR3 consists of 16 residues. Germline V lookup: CDR1 MGHDK, CDR2 SYGVNS. The V end lost 2 bases, the J end lost 0 bases, and 11 bases lay between the germline ends. CDR3 nucleotide sequence: TGTGCCAGCAGTGAAATAGGCGGAAACTCCTACAATGAGCAGTTCTTC. Its translation is CASSEIGGNSYNEQFF.